Listed here are 3 T cell receptor beta chains from one sample, sequenced in a study of blood T cells in healthy people across ages. For the second PCR, which ran for 7 to 11 cycles, a sample-barcoded 5' primer and a J-beta primer mix were used. One entry per CDR3 protein, called by TCRdb with MiXCR from the 5' RACE reads. The table shows 450,000 to 700,000 distinct CDR3 sequences, with approximately 25% occurring only once. Material: blood. These receptors were taken from a woman aged 70 to 79 in good health.

The CDR3 coding sequence is TGTGCCAGCAGCCGAGACATCTCCACAGATACGCAGTATTTT. The encoded protein is CASSRDISTDTQYF. This rearrangement joins TRBV5-6 to TRBJ2-3; D call uncertain. Trimming took 4 bases from V and 2 from J, leaving 11 bases between them. CDR1 SGHDT and CDR2 YYEEEE come from the germline V gene. The CDR3 is made up of 14 amino acids.

The chain employs TRBV2 and TRBJ2-1; TRBD2 matches at 10 bases. The assigned J gene may be wrong: the sequence end matches TRBJ2-5 better. Per germline, CDR1 SNHLY and CDR2 FYNNEI. The CDR3 extends over 15 amino acids. DNA for the CDR3: TGTGCCAGCAAGATCGAGCGGGGGGGCGAGCAGACCCAGTACTTC. This gives the protein CASKIERGGEQTQYF.

The chain links TRBV7-2 to TRBJ1-2, with TRBD1 matching 10 bases. The CDR3 spans 17 residues. Per germline, CDR1 SGHTA and CDR2 FQGNSA. Trimming took 1 base from V and 7 from J; bases not matched to a gene: 12. The CDR3: CASSLGLTGGGLFGYTF. The CDR3 DNA follows: TGTGCCAGCAGCTTAGGGTTGACAGGGGGCGGGCTATTTGGCTACACCTTC.